The entry below describes one T cell receptor beta chain. No antigen is known for it. Treatment meaning: oral pan-JAK inhibitor, 5-10 mg twice daily. Reverse transcription of extracted RNA yielded cDNA, which provided the sequencing template. Assay used: immunoSEQ multiplex PCR; TCRdb lists only in-frame clones, some missing. The sample lists about 210,000 clones, 64% occurring once. These data belong to a study of CD8+ T cells in alopecia areata. Study findings and constraints: Normal-skin resident alphabeta T cells also appear among scalp sample sequences.

The sequencing used CD4+ T cells sorted from blood, collected at week 4, from a patient treated with tofacitinib. The source is a human donor with alopecia areata.

The CDR3 sequence: CASSPPGGHRVSAEAFF. CDR3 DNA sequence: TGTGCCAGCTCACCACCGGGGGGGCACAGGGTATCGGCTGAAGCTTTCTTT. The chain recombines TRBV18 with TRBJ1-1; TRBD1 might be the D (6 bases). V dropped 0 bases and J dropped 6 bases, with 20 bases sitting between them. CDR1 KGHSH and CDR2 LQKENI come from the germline V gene. The CDR3 has 17 residues.